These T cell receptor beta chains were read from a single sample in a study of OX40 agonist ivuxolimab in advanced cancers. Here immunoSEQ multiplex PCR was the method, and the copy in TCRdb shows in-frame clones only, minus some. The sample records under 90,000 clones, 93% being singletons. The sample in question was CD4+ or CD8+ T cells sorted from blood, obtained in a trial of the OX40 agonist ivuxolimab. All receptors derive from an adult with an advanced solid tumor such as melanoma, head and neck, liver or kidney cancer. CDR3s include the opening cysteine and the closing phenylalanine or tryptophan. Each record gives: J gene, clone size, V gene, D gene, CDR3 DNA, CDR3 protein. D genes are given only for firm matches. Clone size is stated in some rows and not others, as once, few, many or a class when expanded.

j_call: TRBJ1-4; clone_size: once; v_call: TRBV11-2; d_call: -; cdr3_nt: TGTGCCAGCAGCTTAGCGGGGCGGAGTAATGAAAAACTGTTTTTT; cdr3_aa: CASSLAGRSNEKLFF
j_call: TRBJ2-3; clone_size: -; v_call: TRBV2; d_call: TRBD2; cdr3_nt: TGTGCCAGCACTCTCTCCTCTACGGGGGGGACCACAGATACGCAGTATTTT; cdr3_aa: CASTLSSTGGTTDTQYF
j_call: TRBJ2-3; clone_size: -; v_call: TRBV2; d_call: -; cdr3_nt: TGTGCCAGCGGGCAGGGTGGGACAGATACGCAGTATTTT; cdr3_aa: CASGQGGTDTQYF
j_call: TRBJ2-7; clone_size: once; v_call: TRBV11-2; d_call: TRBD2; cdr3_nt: TGTGCCAGCAGCAGCGGGATTGGTTACGAGCAGTACTTC; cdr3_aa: CASSSGIGYEQYF
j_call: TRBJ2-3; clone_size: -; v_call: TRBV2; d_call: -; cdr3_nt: TGTGCCAGCAGTGAAATTAAGGGGGGCACAGATACGCAGTATTTT; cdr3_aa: CASSEIKGGTDTQYF
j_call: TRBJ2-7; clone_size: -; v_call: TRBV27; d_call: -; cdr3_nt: TGTGCCAGCAGTTTAGAGTCGGGACTCCGAGCCTACGAGCAGTACTTC; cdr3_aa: CASSLESGLRAYEQYF
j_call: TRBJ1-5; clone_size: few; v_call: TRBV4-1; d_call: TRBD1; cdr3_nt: TGCGCCAGCAGCCAAGGAGACAGGGGAAGTCAGCCCCAGCATTTT; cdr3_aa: CASSQGDRGSQPQHF
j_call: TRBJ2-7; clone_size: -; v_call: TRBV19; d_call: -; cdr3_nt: TGTGCCAGTAGTATAGGCGGCAGGCCCTACGAGCAGTACTTC; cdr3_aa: CASSIGGRPYEQYF
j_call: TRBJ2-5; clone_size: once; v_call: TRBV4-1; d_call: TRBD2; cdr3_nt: TGCGCCAGCAGCCAAGAGGCGGGGGGTTCACAAGAGACCCAGTACTTC; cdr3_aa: CASSQEAGGSQETQYF
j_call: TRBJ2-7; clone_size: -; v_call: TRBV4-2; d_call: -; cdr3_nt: TGTGCCAGCAGCCAAGCATCCTACGAGCAGTACTTC; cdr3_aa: CASSQASYEQYF
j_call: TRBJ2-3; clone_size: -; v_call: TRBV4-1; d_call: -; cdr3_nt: TGCGCCAGCAGCCAAGATCCCGGGAGCACAGATACGCAGTATTTT; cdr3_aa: CASSQDPGSTDTQYF
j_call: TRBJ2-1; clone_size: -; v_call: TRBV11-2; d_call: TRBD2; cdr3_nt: TGTGCCAGCAGGATAGCGGGGGTGGTGAATGAGCAGTTCTTC; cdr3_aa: CASRIAGVVNEQFF
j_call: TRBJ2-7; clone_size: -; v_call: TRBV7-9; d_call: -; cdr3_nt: TGTGCCAGCAGCTGGCGGCCGGGACACTCCTACGAGCAGTACTTC; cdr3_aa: CASSWRPGHSYEQYF
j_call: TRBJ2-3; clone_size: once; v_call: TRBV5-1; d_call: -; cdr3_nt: TGCGCCAGCAGCTCCCACCTTGGGACGTCTAGCACAGATACGCAGTATTTT; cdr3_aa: CASSSHLGTSSTDTQYF
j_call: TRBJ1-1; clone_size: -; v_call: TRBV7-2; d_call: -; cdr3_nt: TGTGCCAGCAGCCTCACATTAGGGAACACTGAAGCTTTCTTT; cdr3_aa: CASSLTLGNTEAFF
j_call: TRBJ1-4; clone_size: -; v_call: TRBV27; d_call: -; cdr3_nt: TGTGCCAGCAGTCCCGGGACCCTAACTAATGAAAAACTGTTTTTT; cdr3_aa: CASSPGTLTNEKLFF
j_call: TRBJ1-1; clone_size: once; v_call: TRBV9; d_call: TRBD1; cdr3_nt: TGTGCCAGCAGCTTAGGACAGGGGGGCACTGAAGCTTTCTTT; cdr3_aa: CASSLGQGGTEAFF
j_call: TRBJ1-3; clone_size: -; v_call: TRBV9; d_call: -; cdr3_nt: TGTGCCAGCAGCGTTCAGGGGTTTGAAGGAAACACCATATATTTT; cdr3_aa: CASSVQGFEGNTIYF
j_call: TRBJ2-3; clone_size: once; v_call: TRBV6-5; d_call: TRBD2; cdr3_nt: TGTGCCGCCGGTGGGCTAGCGGACACAGATACGCAGTATTTT; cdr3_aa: CAAGGLADTDTQYF
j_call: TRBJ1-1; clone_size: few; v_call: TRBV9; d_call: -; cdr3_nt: TGTGCCAGCAGCGAGTGGCGGATGAACACTGAAGCTTTCTTT; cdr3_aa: CASSEWRMNTEAFF
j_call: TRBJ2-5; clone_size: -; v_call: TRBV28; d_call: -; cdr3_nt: TGTGCCAGCAGTTTCGGGCTTCGGGTTGTCTCGGCAGAGACCCAGTACTTC; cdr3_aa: CASSFGLRVVSAETQYF
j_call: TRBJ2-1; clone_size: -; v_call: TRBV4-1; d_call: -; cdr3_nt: TGCGCCAGCAGCCAAGAAGGAGTAGGCTCCCTGCCAACCTACAATGAGCAGTTCTTC; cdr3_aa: CASSQEGVGSLPTYNEQFF
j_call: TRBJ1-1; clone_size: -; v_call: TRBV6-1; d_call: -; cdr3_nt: TGTGCCAGCAGTTATGAAGGGCTTGAAGCTTTCTTT; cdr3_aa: CASSYEGLEAFF
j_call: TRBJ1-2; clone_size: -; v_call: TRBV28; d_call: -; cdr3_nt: TGTGCCAGCAGTTTACCAGGAGCTAACTATGGCTACACCTTC; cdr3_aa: CASSLPGANYGYTF
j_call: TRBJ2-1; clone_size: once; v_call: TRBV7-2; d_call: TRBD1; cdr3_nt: TGTGCCAGCACGGACAGGGCAATCTCCTACAATGAGCAGTTCTTC; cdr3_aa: CASTDRAISYNEQFF
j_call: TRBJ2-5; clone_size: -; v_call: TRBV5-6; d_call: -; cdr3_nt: TGTGCCAGCAGCTTTAAAAGGGAGTGGGAAGAGACCCAGTACTTC; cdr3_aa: CASSFKREWEETQYF
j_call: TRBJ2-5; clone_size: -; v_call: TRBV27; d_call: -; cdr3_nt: TGTGCCAGCAGTTTATCGCCGACATCGGAGGGGAAGGAGACCCAGTACTTC; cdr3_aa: CASSLSPTSEGKETQYF
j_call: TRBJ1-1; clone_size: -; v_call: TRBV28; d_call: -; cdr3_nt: TGTGCCAGCAGTTTTGCTTTTGAGGGCAGGCAGAACACTGAAGCTTTCTTT; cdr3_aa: CASSFAFEGRQNTEAFF
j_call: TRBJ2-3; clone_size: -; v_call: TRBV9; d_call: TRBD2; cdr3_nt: TGTGCCAGCAGCGCTCCCGGACTAGCGGGGAACTTGGGCACAGATACGCAGTATTTT; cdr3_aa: CASSAPGLAGNLGTDTQYF
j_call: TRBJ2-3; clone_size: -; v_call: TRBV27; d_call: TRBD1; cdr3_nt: TGTGCCAGCAGTTTACGCAGGGGGAGCACAGATACGCAGTATTTT; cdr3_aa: CASSLRRGSTDTQYF
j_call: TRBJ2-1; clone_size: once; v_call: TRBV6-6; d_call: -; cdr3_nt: TGTGCCAGCAGTTACTCGGGCGAGTACAATGAGCAGTTCTTC; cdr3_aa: CASSYSGEYNEQFF
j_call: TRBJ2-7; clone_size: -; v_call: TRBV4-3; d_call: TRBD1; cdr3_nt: TGCGCCAGCAGCCAAGAACGGGCAAAAAGGTTGGGACAGGGCCTCTACGAGCAGTACTTC; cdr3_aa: CASSQERAKRLGQGLYEQYF
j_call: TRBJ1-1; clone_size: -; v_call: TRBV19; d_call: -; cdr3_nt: TGTGCCAGTGCCCGGGGCCTCAACACTGAAGCTTTCTTT; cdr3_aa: CASARGLNTEAFF
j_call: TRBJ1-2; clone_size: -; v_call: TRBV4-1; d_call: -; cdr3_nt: TGCGCCAGCAGCCATGGTCCGGGCCCCCGGGAAAATGGCTACACCTTC; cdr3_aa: CASSHGPGPRENGYTF
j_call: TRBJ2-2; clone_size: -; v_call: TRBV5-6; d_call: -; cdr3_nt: TGTGCCAGCAGCCCGATTGGGGAGGGGGTCGCCGGGGAGCTGTTTTTT; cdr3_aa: CASSPIGEGVAGELFF
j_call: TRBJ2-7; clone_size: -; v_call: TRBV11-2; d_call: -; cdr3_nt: TGTGCCAGCAGCCCCCGGGGGAGAATGGACGAGCAGTACTTC; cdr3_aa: CASSPRGRMDEQYF
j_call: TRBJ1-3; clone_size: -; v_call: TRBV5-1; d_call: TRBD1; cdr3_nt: TGCGCCAGCAGCTTCGACAGGGGCGGAGGAAACACCATATATTTT; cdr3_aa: CASSFDRGGGNTIYF
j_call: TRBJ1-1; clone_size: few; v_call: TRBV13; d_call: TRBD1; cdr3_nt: TGTGCCAGCAGCACGGGACAGGGAACCGCTGAAGCTTTCTTT; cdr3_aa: CASSTGQGTAEAFF
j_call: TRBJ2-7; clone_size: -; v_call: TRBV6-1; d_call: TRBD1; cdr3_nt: TGTGCCAGCAGTGGACAGGGTTCGGGTTACGAGCAGTACTTC; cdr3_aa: CASSGQGSGYEQYF
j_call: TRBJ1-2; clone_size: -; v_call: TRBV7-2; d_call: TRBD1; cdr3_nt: TGTGCCAGCAGCCAATTCGGGGCAGGGGGCTATGGCTACACCTTC; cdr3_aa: CASSQFGAGGYGYTF
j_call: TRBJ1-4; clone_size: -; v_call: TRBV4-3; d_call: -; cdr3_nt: TGCGCCAGCAGCCAAGAAGGGACACGGAATGAAAAACTGTTTTTT; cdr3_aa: CASSQEGTRNEKLFF
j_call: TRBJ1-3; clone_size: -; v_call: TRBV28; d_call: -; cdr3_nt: TGTGCCAGCAGCTGGGGCGGGGTAGGAGGAAACACCATATATTTT; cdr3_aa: CASSWGGVGGNTIYF
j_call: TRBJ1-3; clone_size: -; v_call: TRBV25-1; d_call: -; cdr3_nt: TGTGCCAGCAGTGGGCGACTGAAGCCCTCTGGAAACACCATATATTTT; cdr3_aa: CASSGRLKPSGNTIYF
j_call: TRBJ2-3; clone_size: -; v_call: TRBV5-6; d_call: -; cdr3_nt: TGTGCCAGCAGCTTCACAGATACGCAGTATTTT; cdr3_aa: CASSFTDTQYF
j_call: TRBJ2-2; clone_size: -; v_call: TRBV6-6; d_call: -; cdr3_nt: TGTGCCAGCACTATGAACCGGGGGGCTAGTGGCGGGGAGCTGTTTTTT; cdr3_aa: CASTMNRGASGGELFF
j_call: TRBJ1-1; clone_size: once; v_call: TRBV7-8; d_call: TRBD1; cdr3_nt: TGTGCCAGCAGCTTAGCGGGACAGGGAACTGAAGCTTTCTTT; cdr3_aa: CASSLAGQGTEAFF
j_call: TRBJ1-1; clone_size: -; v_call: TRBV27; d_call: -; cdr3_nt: TGTGCCAGCAGATTTAACTCGAACACTGAAGCTTTCTTT; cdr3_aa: CASRFNSNTEAFF
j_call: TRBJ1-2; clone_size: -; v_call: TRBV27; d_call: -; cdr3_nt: TGTGCCAGCAGTTTATACATTAACTATGGCTACACCTTC; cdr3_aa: CASSLYINYGYTF
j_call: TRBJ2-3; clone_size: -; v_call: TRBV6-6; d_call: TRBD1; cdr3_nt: TGTGCCAGCAGTCCCCAGGGGGCTACGCAGTATTTT; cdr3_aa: CASSPQGATQYF
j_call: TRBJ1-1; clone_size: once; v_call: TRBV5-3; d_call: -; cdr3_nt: TGTGCCAGAAGAGGGAGGGGGACTGAAGCTTTCTTT; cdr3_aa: CARRGRGTEAFF
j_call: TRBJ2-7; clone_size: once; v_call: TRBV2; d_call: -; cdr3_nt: TGTGCCAGCAGTGGATCTGGGACCTACGAGCAGTACTTC; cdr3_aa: CASSGSGTYEQYF
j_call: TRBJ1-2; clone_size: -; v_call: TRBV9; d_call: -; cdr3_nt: TGTGCCAGCAGCGTTACCGCCGAGGGGGTTGGGTATGGCTACACCTTC; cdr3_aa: CASSVTAEGVGYGYTF
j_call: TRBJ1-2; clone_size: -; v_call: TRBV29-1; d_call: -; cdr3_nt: TGCAGCGTTGTGGCAGACTATGGCTACACCTTC; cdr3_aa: CSVVADYGYTF